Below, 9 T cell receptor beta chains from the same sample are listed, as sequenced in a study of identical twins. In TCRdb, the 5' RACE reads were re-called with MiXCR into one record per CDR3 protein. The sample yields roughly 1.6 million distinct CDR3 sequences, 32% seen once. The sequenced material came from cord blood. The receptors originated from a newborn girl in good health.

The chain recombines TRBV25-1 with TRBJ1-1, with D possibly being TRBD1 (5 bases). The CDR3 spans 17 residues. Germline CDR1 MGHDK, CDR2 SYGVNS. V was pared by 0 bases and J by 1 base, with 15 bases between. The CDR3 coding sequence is TGTGCCAGCAGTGAATATAGCAGGGTAATAGGGAACACTGAAGCTTTCTTT. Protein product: CASSEYSRVIGNTEAFF.

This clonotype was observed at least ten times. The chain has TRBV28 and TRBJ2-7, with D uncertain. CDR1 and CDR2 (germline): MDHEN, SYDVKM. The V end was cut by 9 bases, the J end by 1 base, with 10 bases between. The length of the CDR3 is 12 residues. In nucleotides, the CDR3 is TGTGCCAGTACGGGTCTTTCCTACGAGCAGTACTTC. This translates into CASTGLSYEQYF.

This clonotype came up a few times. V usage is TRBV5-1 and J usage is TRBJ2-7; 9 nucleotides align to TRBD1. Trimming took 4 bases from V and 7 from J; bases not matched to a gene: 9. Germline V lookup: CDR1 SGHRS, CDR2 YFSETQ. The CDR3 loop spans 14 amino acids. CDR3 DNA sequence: TGCGCCAGCAGCCCGAACAGGGGGCGCAATGAGCAGTACTTC. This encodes CASSPNRGRNEQYF.

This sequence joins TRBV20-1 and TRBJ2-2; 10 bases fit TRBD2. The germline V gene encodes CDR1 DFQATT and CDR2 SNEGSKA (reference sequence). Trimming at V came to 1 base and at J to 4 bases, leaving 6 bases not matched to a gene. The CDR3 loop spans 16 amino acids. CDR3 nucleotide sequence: TGCAGTGCTAGAGCTAGCGGGAGCTATTCCACCGGGGAGCTGTTTTTT. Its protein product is CSARASGSYSTGELFF.

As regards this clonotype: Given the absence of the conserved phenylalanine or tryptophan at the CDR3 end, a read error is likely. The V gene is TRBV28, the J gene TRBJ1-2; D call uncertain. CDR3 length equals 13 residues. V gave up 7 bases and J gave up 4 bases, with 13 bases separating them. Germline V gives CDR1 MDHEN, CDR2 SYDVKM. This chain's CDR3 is CASTIGGSYGYTY. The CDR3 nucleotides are TGTGCCAGCACAATAGGAGGGAGCTATGGCTACACCTAC.

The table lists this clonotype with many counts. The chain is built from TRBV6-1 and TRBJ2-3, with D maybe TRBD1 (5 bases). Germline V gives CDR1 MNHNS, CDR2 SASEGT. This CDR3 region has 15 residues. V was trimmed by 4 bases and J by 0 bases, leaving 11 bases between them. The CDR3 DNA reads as TGTGCCAGCAGTGTAGGGGCAGGGAGCACAGATACGCAGTATTTT. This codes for CASSVGAGSTDTQYF.

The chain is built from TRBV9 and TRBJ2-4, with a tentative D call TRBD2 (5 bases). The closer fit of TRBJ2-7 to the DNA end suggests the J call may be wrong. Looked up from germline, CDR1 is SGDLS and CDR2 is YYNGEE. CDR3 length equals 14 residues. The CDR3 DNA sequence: TGTGCCAGCAGCGTAGCTTCGGGGTCCCACGAGCAGTACTTC. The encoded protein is CASSVASGSHEQYF.

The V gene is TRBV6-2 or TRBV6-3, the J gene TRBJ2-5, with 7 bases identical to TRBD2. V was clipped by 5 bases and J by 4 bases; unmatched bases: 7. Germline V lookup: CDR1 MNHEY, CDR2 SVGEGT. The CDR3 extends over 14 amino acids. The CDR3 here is CASSALALVETQYF. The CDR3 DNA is TGTGCCAGCAGTGCACTAGCGTTAGTAGAGACCCAGTACTTC.

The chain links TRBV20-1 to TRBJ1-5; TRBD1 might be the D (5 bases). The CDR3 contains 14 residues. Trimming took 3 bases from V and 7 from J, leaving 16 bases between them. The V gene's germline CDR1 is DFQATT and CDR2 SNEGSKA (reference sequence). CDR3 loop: CSASLAGHGQPQHF. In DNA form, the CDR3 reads TGCAGTGCTAGTCTGGCAGGGCATGGGCAGCCCCAGCATTTT.